This TCR beta chain was captured by sequencing in a study of monozygotic twins with cystic fibrosis. Data came from immunoSEQ multiplex PCR; TCRdb stores just in-frame clones and leaves some out. The sample shows approximately 25,000 clones, around 93% of them seen only once. Trimming removed 6 bases at V and 7 bases at J, with 13 bases between. Germline CDR1 is WSHSY and CDR2 is SAAADI. The CDR3 contains 14 residues. Turning to this clone: The target antigen is unknown.

Study-wide results and caveats: Median Simpson clonality of approximately 0.01 suggested naive T cells predominated. Co-twins had the most similar V usage for 13 of 16 pairs, J for 8. Age, concordance and disease severity did not associate with shared CDR3 numbers. Monozygotic CF twin pairs shared significantly more nucleotide-identical clonotypes than unrelated CF individuals did.

This receptor was identified in a girl aged 2 to 10 with cystic fibrosis. This chain links TRBV10-2 with TRBJ1-6; TRBD1 might be the D (6 bases). What was sequenced was blood. The CDR3 DNA reads TGCGCCAGCAGCGTGGACAGAAACAATTCACCCCTCCACTTT. Protein: CASSVDRNNSPLHF.